The 3 T cell receptor beta chains below all came from one sample that was sequenced in a study of technical replicates of blood from several donors (dated by TCRdb to 2017 to 2019). The library was obtained by the immunoSEQ multiplex PCR assay. What TCRdb holds here is the immuneACCESS table cut down to in-frame rearrangements. Part of the clones is not present; checked against another copy, under half of the missing clones reflect an unresolved V gene, and the others are unexplained. The sample table contains about 74,000 clones; only one count was recorded for roughly 94% of them. The ten biggest clones cover 0.25% of the sample. The sequencing input was T cells isolated from PBMCs. The source of these receptors is a human donor in good health.

V and J are TRBV6-1 and TRBJ2-7, with a weak D call TRBD2 (6 bases). This CDR3 comprises 14 residues. The germline gives CDR1 MNHNS, CDR2 SASEGT. Trimming cost V 7 bases and J 6 bases, with 19 bases left between them. The CDR3 reads CASKEGRTIGEQYF. In nucleotides, the CDR3 is TGTGCCAGCAAGGAGGGCAGGACAATCGGCGAGCAGTACTTC.

J is TRBJ2-3 and V is TRBV13, with 7 nucleotides matching TRBD1. The length of the CDR3 is 14 residues. Per germline, CDR1 PRHDT and CDR2 FYEKMQ (reference sequence). V was pared by 3 bases and J by 2 bases, with 2 bases of the junction left unmatched. The CDR3: CASSFGQATDTQYF. The DNA of the CDR3 is TGTGCCAGCAGCTTCGGACAGGCCACAGATACGCAGTATTTT.

The V call is TRBV4-1, the J call TRBJ1-2, with D perhaps TRBD1 (5 bases). V gave up 0 bases and J gave up 4 bases, with 15 bases separating them. Germline assignment: CDR1 MGHRA and CDR2 YSYEKL. The CDR3 is 16 residues long. This CDR3 reads CASSQDLLAGGYGYTF. CDR3 coding DNA: TGCGCCAGCAGCCAAGATCTTTTGGCGGGGGGCTATGGCTACACCTTC.